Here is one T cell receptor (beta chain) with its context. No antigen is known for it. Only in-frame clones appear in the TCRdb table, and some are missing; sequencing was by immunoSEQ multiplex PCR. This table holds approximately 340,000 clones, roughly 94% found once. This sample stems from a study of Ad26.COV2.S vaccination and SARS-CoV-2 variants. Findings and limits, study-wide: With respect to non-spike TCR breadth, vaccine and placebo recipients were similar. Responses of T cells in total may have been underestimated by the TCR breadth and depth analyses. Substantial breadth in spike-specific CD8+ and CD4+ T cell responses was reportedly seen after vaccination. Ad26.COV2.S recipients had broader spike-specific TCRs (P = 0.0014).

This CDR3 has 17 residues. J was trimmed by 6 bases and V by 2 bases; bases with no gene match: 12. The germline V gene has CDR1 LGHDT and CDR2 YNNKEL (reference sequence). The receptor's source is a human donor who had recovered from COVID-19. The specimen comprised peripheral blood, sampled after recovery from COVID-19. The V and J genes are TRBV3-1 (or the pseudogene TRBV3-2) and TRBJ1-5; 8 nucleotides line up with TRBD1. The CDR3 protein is CASSQSYQGANSQPQHF. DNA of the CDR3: TGTGCCAGCAGCCAATCGTACCAGGGGGCGAATAGTCAGCCCCAGCATTTT.